This T cell receptor beta chain was observed in a study of graft-versus-host responses after intestinal transplantation. For the study at large: Transplantation in recipients was multivisceral, liver-intestinal, or isolated intestinal. Among the recipients, all got anti-thymocyte globulin induction and then tacrolimus and steroids for around 3 years.

Generated by immunoSEQ multiplex PCR, the TCRdb table keeps only in-frame clones and is missing some. The sample carries 50,000 to 55,000 clones, around 89% recorded once. This clone was recorded once. Its antigen is as yet unknown. This CDR3 region has 19 residues. The source is a human donor who was the organ donor for an intestinal transplant. This sequence joins TRBV12-2 and TRBJ2-6; the table names TRBD1, a call not compared with the DNA. TRBV12-2 is listed as a pseudogene. The source was unstimulated CD4+ T cells sorted from spleen or lymph node cells, collected before transplant. CDR3 region: CASRLESGAPGSGANVLTF. The CDR3 DNA sequence: TGTGCAAGTCGCTTAGAGTCAGGGGCCCCGGGCTCTGGGGCCAACGTCCTGACTTTC.